Listed below are T cell receptor beta chains from one sample, sequenced in a study of stem cell transplantation in POMP-related autoinflammatory disease. Sequencing used immunoSEQ multiplex PCR; TCRdb keeps in-frame clones, though not all of them. This sample carries approximately 30,000 clones, around 88% of them seen once, and the ten largest clones take roughly 0.7%. The starting material was CD4+ T cells from PBMCs, obtained before stem cell transplantation. These receptors were taken from a human donor with POMP-related autoinflammation and immune dysregulation (PRAID). Both conserved end residues are part of each CDR3. A D gene is named only where the DNA matches it firmly. Expanded clones are given a class, and other clones once, few, many or no size at all.

cdr3_aa	cdr3_nt	v_call	j_call	clone_size	d_call
CASSKDLGTDTQYF	TGTGCCAGCAGTAAGGACTTAGGCACAGATACGCAGTATTTT	TRBV11-3	TRBJ2-3	.	.
CASGGALETQYF	TGTGCCAGCGGAGGCGCCTTGGAGACCCAGTACTTC	TRBV6-1	TRBJ2-5	.	.
CASSAWGNTEAFF	TGTGCCAGCAGCGCCTGGGGGAACACTGAAGCTTTCTTT	TRBV9	TRBJ1-1	once	.
CASSSSASQPNTGELFF	TGCGCCAGCAGCTCCTCGGCGTCCCAGCCCAACACCGGGGAGCTGTTTTTT	TRBV5-1	TRBJ2-2	.	.
CASSAERGKNIQYF	TGTGCCAGCAGTGCGGAGCGGGGGAAAAACATTCAGTACTTC	TRBV6-1	TRBJ2-4	.	TRBD2
CASSRDRGYEQYF	TGTGCCAGCAGCCGGGACAGGGGCTACGAGCAGTACTTC	TRBV7-9	TRBJ2-7	.	TRBD1
CASSLVLGRGRVSGYTF	TGTGCCAGCAGCTTAGTCCTCGGCAGGGGGCGCGTTAGTGGCTACACCTTC	TRBV7-9	TRBJ1-2	.	TRBD1
CASSGGRVCSYNEQFF	TGCGCCAGCAGTGGTGGGCGGGTTTGCTCCTACAATGAGCAGTTCTTC	TRBV10-1	TRBJ2-1	.	.
CASSFRRDGYTF	TGTGCCAGCAGCTTTAGAAGGGATGGCTACACCTTC	TRBV5-5	TRBJ1-2	.	.
CASSNPPAGGKDEQFF	TGTGCCAGCAGTAACCCCCCAGCGGGAGGGAAGGATGAGCAGTTCTTC	TRBV28	TRBJ2-1	.	TRBD2
CASSLTIAGVRTGELFF	TGTGCCAGCAGCTTAACGATAGCGGGAGTACGCACCGGGGAGCTGTTTTTT	TRBV7-3	TRBJ2-2	.	TRBD2
CAISETPQETQYF	TGTGCCATCAGTGAGACGCCGCAAGAGACCCAGTACTTC	TRBV10-3	TRBJ2-5	.	.
CASSDQVSGANVLTF	TGTGCCAGCAGTGACCAAGTTTCTGGGGCCAACGTCCTGACTTTC	TRBV6-1	TRBJ2-6	.	.
CASSQGPMEPQHF	TGTGCCAGCAGCCAAGGACCGATGGAGCCCCAGCATTTT	TRBV5-6	TRBJ1-5	.	.
CAIRSDRISYEQYF	TGTGCCATCAGGAGCGACAGGATTAGCTACGAGCAGTACTTC	TRBV10-3	TRBJ2-7	.	.
CASSQAADSYNEQFF	TGTGCCAGCAGCCAAGCAGCGGACTCCTACAATGAGCAGTTCTTC	TRBV4-2	TRBJ2-1	once	.
CASSYYGGLTEAFF	TGTGCCAGCAGTTACTATGGGGGATTAACTGAAGCTTTCTTT	TRBV6-5	TRBJ1-1	.	.
CASSNGLADTDTQYF	TGCGCCAGCAGCAACGGACTAGCGGACACAGATACGCAGTATTTT	TRBV5-1	TRBJ2-3	.	TRBD2
CASSPDRGRRGGYTF	TGCGCCAGCAGCCCTGACAGGGGGCGCAGAGGTGGCTACACCTTC	TRBV4-1	TRBJ1-2	.	TRBD1
CASNRGGSAEAFF	TGTGCCAGCAACCGGGGAGGGTCCGCTGAAGCTTTCTTT	TRBV27	TRBJ1-1	.	.
CASSAVWTENQPQHF	TGTGCCAGTAGTGCGGTTTGGACGGAGAATCAGCCCCAGCATTTT	TRBV19	TRBJ1-5	.	.
CASSKGNTIYF	TGTGCCAGCAGTAAGGGAAACACCATATATTTT	TRBV2	TRBJ1-3	.	.
CASSLSSPGETQYF	TGCGCCAGCAGCCTTTCTAGCCCCGGAGAGACCCAGTACTTC	TRBV4-1	TRBJ2-5	.	.
CASSLAGTAYYEQYF	TGCGCCAGCAGCTTGGCCGGGACAGCCTACTACGAGCAGTACTTC	TRBV5-1	TRBJ2-7	.	TRBD1
CASSPRETQYF	TGTGCCAGCTCACCACGGGAGACCCAGTACTTC	TRBV18	TRBJ2-5	.	.
CASSLGLVNNEQFF	TGTGCCAGCAGCTTGGGACTAGTCAACAATGAGCAGTTCTTC	TRBV5-4	TRBJ2-1	.	.
CASSQDLRGMYTDTQYF	TGTGCCAGCAGCCAAGATCTACGGGGGATGTACACAGATACGCAGTATTTT	TRBV4-2	TRBJ2-3	once	.
CASSRDRVETQYF	TGTGCCAGCAGCCGCGACAGGGTTGAGACCCAGTACTTC	TRBV14	TRBJ2-5	.	TRBD1
CASSPDIYEQYF	TGTGCCAGCAGCCCGGACATCTACGAGCAGTACTTC	TRBV11-2	TRBJ2-7	.	.
CASSLEGRGPFNYGYTF	TGTGCCAGCAGCTTGGAAGGGCGCGGACCTTTCAACTATGGCTACACCTTC	TRBV5-8	TRBJ1-2	.	.
CASSLAGASTDTQYF	TGTGCCAGCAGTCTAGCGGGAGCTAGCACAGATACGCAGTATTTT	TRBV28	TRBJ2-3	.	TRBD2
CASSYPERTQYF	TGTGCCAGCAGTTACCCGGAGCGGACCCAGTACTTC	TRBV28	TRBJ2-5	.	.
CASSKSPGTSGTDTQYF	TGTGCCAGCAGCAAAAGCCCCGGGACTAGCGGCACAGATACGCAGTATTTT	TRBV5-4	TRBJ2-3	once	TRBD2
CASSFPGPIVNEQFF	TGTGCCAGCAGCTTCCCAGGGCCGATCGTTAATGAGCAGTTCTTC	TRBV5-4	TRBJ2-1	.	.
CASSLTGGGQPQHF	TGTGCCAGCAGCTTAACAGGGGGCGGACAGCCCCAGCATTTT	TRBV7-9	TRBJ1-5	.	TRBD1
CASSKTGEGTYEQYF	TGTGCCAGCAGCAAAACAGGGGAGGGGACCTACGAGCAGTACTTC	TRBV9	TRBJ2-7	.	.
CASSDRGHRDTQYF	TGTGCCAGCAGTGACAGGGGGCATAGAGATACGCAGTATTTT	TRBV6-1	TRBJ2-3	.	TRBD1
CSCQGPGLQETQYF	TGCAGCTGCCAGGGCCCCGGGCTACAAGAGACCCAGTACTTC	TRBV29-1	TRBJ2-5	.	.
CASSLTGTVNTEAFF	TGTGCCAGCAGCCTCACTGGGACGGTGAACACTGAAGCTTTCTTT	TRBV11-1	TRBJ1-1	.	.
CASKETYYGYTF	TGTGCCAGCAAGGAGACATACTATGGCTACACCTTC	TRBV2	TRBJ1-2	.	.
CASSEGQGGSETQYF	TGTGCCAGCAGTGAGGGACAGGGGGGGTCGGAGACCCAGTACTTC	TRBV6-1	TRBJ2-5	.	TRBD1
CASTTGLPGSEQYF	TGCGCCAGCACCACAGGCCTCCCCGGCAGCGAGCAGTACTTC	TRBV5-1	TRBJ2-7	.	.
CATSSRAIQETQYF	TGTGCCACCAGCAGTAGGGCAATTCAAGAGACCCAGTACTTC	TRBV15	TRBJ2-5	.	.
CASSLALAGAGANVLTF	TGCGCCAGCAGCTTGGCCCTAGCGGGAGCTGGGGCCAACGTCCTGACTTTC	TRBV5-1	TRBJ2-6	.	TRBD2
CAIGPGLPVTDTQYF	TGTGCCATCGGACCGGGGCTTCCGGTCACAGATACGCAGTATTTT	TRBV10-3	TRBJ2-3	.	.
CASSLQEGNTIYF	TGTGCCAGCAGCTTACAGGAAGGAAACACCATATATTTT	TRBV11-2	TRBJ1-3	.	.
CASSFDRLNSPLHF	TGTGCCAGCAGTTTTGACAGGCTCAATTCACCCCTCCACTTT	TRBV28	TRBJ1-6	.	.
CASSVGAGVSPLHF	TGTGCCAGCAGCGTAGGGGCAGGGGTGTCACCCCTCCACTTT	TRBV9	TRBJ1-6	.	.
CASMVSREKLFF	TGTGCCAGCATGGTTTCTAGGGAAAAACTGTTTTTT	TRBV6-1	TRBJ1-4	.	.
CASSYPGTDTQYF	TGTGCCAGCAGTTACCCTGGAACAGATACGCAGTATTTT	TRBV6-5	TRBJ2-3	.	.
CASSEVSGLARREFF	TGTGCCAGCAGTGAAGTGTCGGGACTAGCCAGAAGGGAGTTCTTC	TRBV6-1	TRBJ2-1	.	TRBD2
CASSGSSGSYEQYF	TGTGCCAGCAGTGGATCTAGCGGTTCCTACGAGCAGTACTTC	TRBV2	TRBJ2-7	few	TRBD2
CASSYSQANEQFF	TGTGCCAGCAGTTACTCGCAGGCCAATGAGCAGTTCTTC	TRBV6-5	TRBJ2-1	.	.
CASSPAPGANVLTF	TGTGCCAGCAGCCCCGCACCTGGGGCCAACGTCCTGACTTTC	TRBV7-6	TRBJ2-6	.	.